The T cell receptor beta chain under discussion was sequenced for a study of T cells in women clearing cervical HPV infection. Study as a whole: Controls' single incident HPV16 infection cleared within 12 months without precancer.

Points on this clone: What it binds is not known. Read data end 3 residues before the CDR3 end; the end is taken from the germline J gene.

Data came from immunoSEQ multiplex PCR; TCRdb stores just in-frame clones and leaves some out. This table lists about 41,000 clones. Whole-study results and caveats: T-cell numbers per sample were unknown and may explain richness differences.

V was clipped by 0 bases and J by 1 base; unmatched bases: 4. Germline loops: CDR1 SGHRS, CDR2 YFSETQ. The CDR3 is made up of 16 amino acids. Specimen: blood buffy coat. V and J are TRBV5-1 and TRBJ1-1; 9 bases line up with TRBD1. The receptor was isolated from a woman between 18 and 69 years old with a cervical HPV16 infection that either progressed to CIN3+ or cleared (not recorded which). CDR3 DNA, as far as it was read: TGCGCCAGCAGCTTGGACAGGGGGCGAGAGAACACTGAA. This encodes CASSLDRGRENTE. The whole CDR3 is CASSLDRGRENTEAFF.